These 7 T cell receptor beta chains came from one sample sequenced in a study of OX40 agonist ivuxolimab in advanced cancers. Data came from immunoSEQ multiplex PCR; TCRdb stores just in-frame clones and leaves some out. The table lists under 95,000 clones, around nine tenths of them singletons. The specimen was CD4+ or CD8+ T cells sorted from blood, collected in a trial of the OX40 agonist ivuxolimab. These receptors were taken from an adult with an advanced solid tumor such as melanoma, head and neck, liver or kidney cancer.

V gene TRBV7-7 combines with J gene TRBJ1-1, with D possibly being TRBD1 (5 bases). Trimming removed 5 bases at V and 1 base at J, with 8 bases between. CDR1 and CDR2 from the germline V gene are SSHAT and FNYEAQ (reference sequence). This CDR3 is built from 13 residues. The CDR3 spells CASSRDRNTEAFF. CDR3 DNA: TGTGCCAGCAGCCGAGACAGGAACACTGAAGCTTTCTTT.

The rearrangement links TRBV30 to TRBJ1-3; D not resolved. Between the trimmed V and J ends, which lost 3 bases and 0 bases, there was a span of 12 bases. The length of the CDR3 is 15 residues. CDR1 and CDR2 from the germline V gene are GTSNPN and SVGIG (reference sequence). The CDR3 DNA sequence: TGTGCCTGGAGAATAGCGGGGAGCTCTGGAAACACCATATATTTT. Its protein is CAWRIAGSSGNTIYF.

CDR3 coding DNA: TGTGCCAGCAGCTTCCGAGAGACCCAGTACTTC. Translated, it gives CASSFRETQYF. This chain uses TRBV5-5 with TRBJ2-5; D uncertain. With 2 bases removed from V and 4 bases from J, the gap between germline ends came to 3 bases. Germline CDR1 is SGHKS and CDR2 is YYEKEE (reference sequence). The CDR3 length is 11 residues.

The chain is built from TRBV5-1 and TRBJ2-7; tentative D call: TRBD1 (6 bases). V was shortened by 0 bases and J by 2 bases, with 9 bases between the two germline ends. The V gene's germline CDR1 is SGHRS and CDR2 YFSETQ. CDR3 length: 14 residues. In DNA, the CDR3 is TGCGCCAGCAGCTTGGGACAGGCTACCTACGAGCAGTACTTC. Translating it yields CASSLGQATYEQYF.

The chain combines TRBV29-1 with TRBJ2-7; 8 bases match TRBD1. Germline CDR1 and CDR2: SQVTM and ANQGSEA. This CDR3 has 14 residues. V lost 4 bases and J lost 2; bases outside the gene matches: 7. CDR3: CSVAGQGVTYEQYF. CDR3 bases: TGCAGCGTTGCCGGACAGGGTGTAACCTACGAGCAGTACTTC.

The chain has TRBV4-2 and TRBJ1-4; D unclear. CDR3 length: 16 residues. CDR1 and CDR2 (germline): LGHNA, YNFKEQ. V dropped 1 base and J dropped 0 bases, with 9 bases sitting between them. The CDR3 DNA reads as TGTGCCAGCAGCCAAGTGGACCTTTCAACTAATGAAAAACTGTTTTTT. It yields the protein CASSQVDLSTNEKLFF.

The genes are TRBV28 and TRBJ2-1, with no clear D. In germline, CDR1 is MDHEN, CDR2 SYDVKM. V was clipped by 4 bases and J by 8 bases, with 6 bases between them. The CDR3 extends over 11 amino acids. The CDR3 protein is CASSSFYEQFF. The CDR3 DNA reads TGTGCCAGCAGTTCCTTCTATGAGCAGTTCTTC.